The TCR beta chain described here comes from a study of blood T cell repertoires in COVID-19. Study information: Samples taken during acute and convalescent COVID-19 were collected in the United States, Italy and Spain. PBMCs, B-cell-depleted T cells, or T cells were the source of the cDNA or gDNA that made up the material.

V was shortened by 4 bases and J by 5 bases, with 14 bases between the two germline ends. Germline CDR1 reads SNHLY; CDR2 reads FYNNEI. The CDR3 runs to 14 residues. Per the study methods: By means of reference gene primer amplification, nucleated cell counts were estimated. The protocol was immunoSEQ multiplex PCR, while the TCRdb copy is restricted to in-frame clones and leaves out a portion. The V and J calls and clone size are taken from that table; D and trimming were inferred from the DNA. The table lists about 290,000 clones, over 80% of them singletons. The specimen sequenced was peripheral blood. The TCR originated in a woman aged 50 to 60 with active or convalescent COVID-19. V usage is TRBV2 and J usage is TRBJ2-5; possibly TRBD2 for D (6 bases). The CDR3 region has the DNA TGTGCCAGCAGTGGGGTAGCGGCGACGGAGACCCAGTACTTC. This codes for CASSGVAATETQYF.